This paragraph reports one T cell receptor (beta chain). This clone's antigen is unknown. Base qualities are not at hand, and no much larger clone is one base apart. Each collaborating institution followed its own protocols to collect whole blood in K2EDTA tubes. For TCRbeta analysis, collaborators shipped samples as frozen whole blood, isolated PBMCs, or DNA extracted from either of those sample types. TCRbeta CDR3 regions were amplified from genomic DNA by means of the immunoSEQ Assay, a bias-controlled multiplex PCR. In the source study's methods: Nucleated cell counts per sample were estimated from amplification of reference gene primers within the assay. Sequence reads were collapsed and filtered to measure the absolute abundance of every unique TCRbeta CDR3 rearrangement. Productive Simpson clonality was computed per sample as the square root of Simpson's diversity index over productive rearrangements. Here the immuneACCESS table is served through TCRdb, limited to in-frame sequences with V and J called. Missing clones are a known gap in these copies; in checked studies unresolved V genes cover under half, and the rest lacks a known reason. The D gene and trimming were derived from the DNA, and the V and J assignments and clone size from that table. The sample table contains 200,000 or so clones; only one count was recorded for about 88% of them. The ten largest account for less than 3.5% of the sample.

The sample comes from a study of blood T cell repertoires in COVID-19 (dated by TCRdb to between 2020 and 2021). Background for the entire study: Samples covering the acute and convalescent phases of COVID-19 were provided by collaborators in the United States, Italy and Spain. The material from the prospective study consisted of cDNA or gDNA derived from T cells, B-cell-depleted T cells, or PBMCs. Subjects who had been exposed to COVID-19, were actively infected with it, or had recovered from it provided the deeply sampled blood TCRbeta repertoires that made up the dataset. The repertoires were released in a freely available public database intended as a resource for research on the immune response to SARS-CoV-2. The samples were drawn from two sources: the first 160 participants of the ongoing ImmuneRACE study, and 1,000 to 1,500 subjects contributed by 6 global collaborators. Sample metadata almost always included a de-identified subject ID, COVID-19 status, age in years and sex. HLA class I and class II types, where available, came from metadata supplied by the sample provider rather than from assay-based typing.

V ends up 4 bases short and J 2 bases short, with an unmatched junction base count of 3. CDR1 and CDR2 were assigned from the germline V gene as SGDLS and YYNGEE. The CDR3 measures 14 amino acids from cysteine to phenylalanine. Here the CDR3 DNA is all that survives: 42 bases in frame from base 1. Overall study results and their limits: The quantity of clinical and demographic metadata differed by source and by participant and was supplied without curation.

Sequencing was done on a sample of peripheral blood. The clonotype comes from a woman aged 55-75 years with acute or convalescent COVID-19. The chain was built from TRBV9 and TRBJ2-7, and 10 bases in between align with TRBD1. The CDR3 region: CASSTGTGAYEQYF. The nucleotide sequence reads as follows: TGTGCCAGCAGCACCGGGACAGGGGCCTACGAGCAGTACTTC.